A selection of T cell receptor beta chains follows, all from one sample in a study of blood T cell repertoires in COVID-19. Measured with immunoSEQ multiplex PCR; TCRdb has only the in-frame clones, and not every one. The top ten hold almost 8.5% of the sample, which has about 170,000 clones, 82% seen once. Sequencing input: peripheral blood. Every receptor here comes from a woman in her seventies with acute or convalescent COVID-19. Each CDR3 is given with its conserved first and last residue. Fields, in order: J gene, V gene, clone size, D gene, CDR3 protein, CDR3 DNA. The D gene is left open where the match is weak. The listing skips clone size in some rows; elsewhere it reads once, few, many or a size class.

J: TRBJ2-1
V: TRBV6-6
size: many
D: -
CDR3: CASKDASYNEQFF
DNA: TGTGCCAGCAAAGATGCTAGTTACAATGAGCAGTTCTTC

J: TRBJ1-1
V: TRBV28
size: -
D: TRBD1
CDR3: CASSPLSPNRGRDTEAFF
DNA: TGTGCCAGCAGCCCGTTGTCGCCTAACAGGGGGCGAGACACTGAAGCTTTCTTT

J: TRBJ2-3
V: TRBV7-2
size: -
D: TRBD2
CDR3: CASSLEGRGTDTQYF
DNA: TGTGCCAGCAGCTTAGAGGGGAGGGGCACAGATACGCAGTATTTT

J: TRBJ2-7
V: TRBV6-5
size: -
D: TRBD1
CDR3: CASRSTGVHEQYF
DNA: TGTGCCAGCAGGTCGACAGGGGTCCACGAGCAGTACTTC

J: TRBJ2-7
V: TRBV6-5
size: -
D: TRBD2
CDR3: CASRDGTSGTYEQYF
DNA: TGTGCCAGCAGGGACGGGACTAGCGGTACCTACGAGCAGTACTTC

J: TRBJ2-1
V: TRBV7-7
size: few
D: TRBD2
CDR3: CASSLGTSSQGEQFF
DNA: TGTGCTAGCAGCTTAGGGACTAGCAGTCAGGGTGAGCAGTTCTTC

J: TRBJ1-5
V: TRBV3-1/TRBV3-2
size: few
D: TRBD1
CDR3: CASSPRTGGNQPQHF
DNA: TGTGCCAGCAGCCCACGGACAGGGGGTAATCAGCCCCAGCATTTT

J: TRBJ2-7
V: TRBV5-1
size: -
D: TRBD1
CDR3: CASSLLGDRGYEQYF
DNA: TGCGCCAGCAGCTTGCTAGGGGACAGGGGATACGAGCAGTACTTC

J: TRBJ2-3
V: TRBV9
size: -
D: -
CDR3: CASSVEDGAGTDTQYF
DNA: TGTGCCAGCAGCGTAGAGGATGGGGCCGGCACAGATACGCAGTATTTT

J: TRBJ2-5
V: TRBV18
size: -
D: -
CDR3: CASSPQLETQYF
DNA: TGTGCCAGCTCACCGCAGTTAGAGACCCAGTACTTC

J: TRBJ1-5
V: TRBV28
size: -
D: -
CDR3: CASTSTSGGGGQPQHF
DNA: TGTGCCAGCACATCTACAAGCGGAGGCGGAGGTCAGCCCCAGCATTTT

J: TRBJ2-1
V: TRBV11-1
size: -
D: -
CDR3: CASSLVRRDEQFF
DNA: TGTGCCAGCAGCTTAGTCCGACGGGATGAGCAGTTCTTC

J: TRBJ1-4
V: TRBV6-2/TRBV6-3
size: -
D: -
CDR3: CASSPHRVEGEKLFF
DNA: TGTGCCAGCAGCCCTCACAGGGTCGAGGGTGAAAAACTGTTTTTT

J: TRBJ2-7
V: TRBV7-9
size: -
D: TRBD1
CDR3: CASSSGTESSYEQYF
DNA: TGTGCCAGCAGCTCCGGGACAGAGAGCTCCTACGAGCAGTACTTC

J: TRBJ1-2
V: TRBV3-1/TRBV3-2
size: -
D: TRBD1
CDR3: CASSQVTQGDRGILDGYTF
DNA: TGTGCCAGCAGCCAAGTTACGCAGGGGGACAGGGGGATTCTAGATGGCTACACCTTC

J: TRBJ2-7
V: TRBV9
size: -
D: -
CDR3: CASSVTGSSYEQYF
DNA: TGTGCCAGCAGCGTTACAGGGAGCTCCTACGAGCAGTACTTC

J: TRBJ2-7
V: TRBV10-2
size: -
D: TRBD2
CDR3: CASSLPGLADEQYF
DNA: TGCGCCAGCAGTTTACCGGGACTAGCGGACGAGCAGTACTTC

J: TRBJ1-1
V: TRBV28
size: -
D: TRBD1
CDR3: CASKAGGGTEAFF
DNA: TGTGCCAGCAAGGCAGGGGGCGGCACTGAAGCTTTCTTT

J: TRBJ1-1
V: TRBV5-1
size: -
D: TRBD1
CDR3: CASSPLTGRNTEAFF
DNA: TGCGCCAGCAGCCCACTGACAGGGAGGAACACTGAAGCTTTCTTT

J: TRBJ2-2
V: TRBV5-4
size: -
D: -
CDR3: CASSPEGGRGTGELFF
DNA: TGTGCCAGCAGCCCGGAGGGGGGGCGGGGCACCGGGGAGCTGTTTTTT

J: TRBJ1-1
V: TRBV15
size: once
D: -
CDR3: CATSRVQGNTEAFF
DNA: TGTGCCACCAGCAGAGTTCAGGGGAACACTGAAGCTTTCTTT

J: TRBJ2-1
V: TRBV18
size: -
D: -
CDR3: CASSPRGSGREFLSEQFF
DNA: TGTGCCAGCTCACCACGGGGTTCTGGGAGAGAGTTTCTTAGTGAGCAGTTCTTC

J: TRBJ1-5
V: TRBV5-5
size: once
D: TRBD1
CDR3: CASSQRTGSQPQHF
DNA: TGTGCCAGCTCTCAGAGGACAGGGTCCCAGCCCCAGCATTTT

J: TRBJ1-2
V: TRBV28
size: -
D: -
CDR3: CASSSTQLYGYTF
DNA: TGTGCCAGCAGTTCGACACAGCTGTATGGCTACACCTTC

J: TRBJ1-3
V: TRBV27
size: many
D: -
CDR3: CASSRDLAPGNTIYF
DNA: TGTGCCAGCAGCCGTGATTTGGCTCCGGGAAACACCATATATTTT

J: TRBJ2-1
V: TRBV24-1
size: -
D: TRBD1
CDR3: CATWGQGRRDEQFF
DNA: TGTGCCACCTGGGGACAGGGGCGGAGGGATGAGCAGTTCTTC

J: TRBJ1-6
V: TRBV7-2
size: -
D: TRBD1
CDR3: CASSSGQGNNSPLHF
DNA: TGTGCCAGCAGCTCGGGACAGGGGAACAATTCACCCCTCCACTTT

J: TRBJ2-7
V: TRBV28
size: -
D: -
CDR3: CAIRAPLTYEQYF
DNA: TGTGCCATCAGGGCTCCTCTTACCTACGAGCAGTACTTC

J: TRBJ2-5
V: TRBV6-1
size: -
D: TRBD1
CDR3: CASSEEIPGQAYQETQYF
DNA: TGTGCCAGCAGTGAAGAAATACCGGGACAGGCCTACCAAGAGACCCAGTACTTC

J: TRBJ1-1
V: TRBV3-1/TRBV3-2
size: -
D: -
CDR3: CATGSGTEAFF
DNA: TGCGCAACGGGGAGCGGCACTGAAGCTTTCTTT

J: TRBJ1-5
V: TRBV2
size: once
D: -
CDR3: CASRMTDYSNQPQHF
DNA: TGTGCCAGCAGAATGACAGATTATAGCAATCAGCCCCAGCATTTT

J: TRBJ2-2
V: TRBV15
size: -
D: -
CDR3: CATSRNREPGELFF
DNA: TGTGCCACCAGCAGGAACAGGGAGCCCGGGGAGCTGTTTTTT

J: TRBJ1-6
V: TRBV19
size: -
D: -
CDR3: CASSPGGRWYNSPLHF
DNA: TGTGCCAGTAGTCCGGGGGGGCGCTGGTATAATTCACCCCTCCACTTT

J: TRBJ2-2
V: TRBV5-1
size: -
D: -
CDR3: CASSHGATNTGELFF
DNA: TGCGCCAGCAGCCATGGGGCGACGAACACCGGGGAGCTGTTTTTT

J: TRBJ2-5
V: TRBV11-2
size: few
D: -
CDR3: CASSSLQGKQTQYF
DNA: TGTGCCAGCAGCTCACTACAGGGTAAACAGACCCAGTACTTC

J: TRBJ1-5
V: TRBV4-1
size: -
D: -
CDR3: CASSTERMWQPQHF
DNA: TGCGCCAGCAGCACTGAGAGGATGTGGCAGCCCCAGCATTTT

J: TRBJ1-3
V: TRBV9
size: -
D: -
CDR3: CASSVEGVSGNTIYF
DNA: TGTGCCAGCAGCGTAGAAGGAGTCTCTGGAAACACCATATATTTT